Listed below are T cell receptor beta chains from one sample, sequenced in a study of blood T cell repertoires in COVID-19. Libraries were prepared by immunoSEQ multiplex PCR; TCRdb keeps only in-frame clonotypes and omits some of them. The repertoire holds approximately 120,000 clones, with 88% as singletons. The specimen was peripheral blood. The receptors were gathered from a human donor in a cohort sampled during active COVID-19. The CDR3 runs from the conserved cysteine through the conserved F or W. A D gene is named only where the DNA matches it firmly. Not all rows give a size; the values are once, few, many and, for expanded clones, a class.

d_call,j_call,v_call,clone_size,cdr3_aa,cdr3_nt
.,TRBJ1-1,TRBV9,.,CASSDIGRYTEAFF,TGTGCCAGCAGCGACATAGGGAGGTACACTGAAGCTTTCTTT
TRBD2,TRBJ2-5,TRBV4-2,.,CASSQGTSGGAETQYF,TGTGCCAGCAGCCAAGGGACTAGCGGGGGGGCGGAGACCCAGTACTTC
.,TRBJ2-7,TRBV3-1/TRBV3-2,.,CASSLTLSGTSSYEQYF,TGTGCCAGCAGCCTAACCCTTAGCGGAACCTCCTCCTACGAGCAGTACTTC
.,TRBJ2-5,TRBV7-6,.,CASSLGPRETQYF,TGTGCCAGCAGCTTAGGGCCCCGAGAGACCCAGTACTTC
.,TRBJ2-2,TRBV5-6,.,CASSLKEGAGGELFF,TGTGCCAGCAGCTTGAAGGAGGGGGCGGGCGGGGAGCTGTTTTTT
TRBD1,TRBJ1-6,TRBV7-6,once,CASSPLTGVRSPLHF,TGTGCCAGCAGCCCCCTGACAGGGGTGCGTTCACCCCTCCACTTT
.,TRBJ2-3,TRBV6-5,.,CASKPQPFTDTQYF,TGTGCCAGCAAACCACAGCCCTTCACAGATACGCAGTATTTT
TRBD1,TRBJ1-2,TRBV30,.,CAWSVRQGSSLGGFGYTF,TGTGCCTGGAGTGTACGACAGGGCTCCTCACTGGGCGGATTTGGCTACACCTTC
TRBD2,TRBJ2-7,TRBV13,.,CASSLRAGGGPYEQYF,TGTGCCAGCAGCTTAAGGGCCGGGGGGGGCCCCTACGAGCAGTACTTC
.,TRBJ2-3,TRBV28,.,CASSYRDTQYF,TGTGCCAGCAGTTACAGAGATACGCAGTATTTT
.,TRBJ1-1,TRBV5-1,.,CASSLSYAGAMNTEAFF,TGCGCCAGCAGCTTGTCGTATGCAGGGGCGATGAACACTGAAGCTTTCTTT
TRBD2,TRBJ2-1,TRBV24-1,.,CATSDRGLAGSNEQFF,TGTGCCACCAGTGACCGTGGACTAGCGGGAAGTAATGAGCAGTTCTTC
.,TRBJ1-1,TRBV10-3,.,CAISESGNTEAFF,TGTGCCATCAGTGAATCAGGAAACACTGAAGCTTTCTTT
TRBD1,TRBJ1-5,TRBV5-1,.,CASSRINRQGVCQPQHF,TGCGCCAGCAGCCGGATTAACCGACAGGGCGTATGTCAGCCCCAGCATTTT
TRBD1,TRBJ1-3,TRBV5-4,.,CASSRDRNSGNTIYF,TGTGCCAGCAGCCGGGACAGGAACTCTGGAAACACCATATATTTT
TRBD1,TRBJ2-5,TRBV2,.,CASSYSGARGSETQYF,TGTGCCAGCAGTTACTCCGGGGCCAGGGGGTCGGAGACCCAGTACTTC
.,TRBJ2-1,TRBV7-9,.,CASSTLMAYEQFF,TGTGCCAGCAGCACCCTTATGGCTTATGAGCAGTTCTTC
.,TRBJ1-3,TRBV11-2,.,CASSSNSGNTIYF,TGTGCCAGCAGCTCTAATTCGGGAAACACCATATATTTT
TRBD1,TRBJ1-5,TRBV6-1,once,CASSEWTGRLRVQPQHF,TGTGCCAGCAGTGAATGGACAGGCAGGCTTCGTGTTCAGCCCCAGCATTTT
.,TRBJ2-5,TRBV6-2/TRBV6-3,.,CASSINRGGGETQYF,TGTGCCAGCAGCATCAACAGGGGTGGAGGGGAGACCCAGTACTTC
TRBD2,TRBJ2-7,TRBV2,.,CASIGGATGEQYF,TGTGCCAGTATCGGGGGGGCTACGGGAGAGCAGTACTTC
TRBD1,TRBJ2-5,TRBV5-1,.,CASSLGQGQETQYF,TGCGCCAGCAGCTTGGGACAGGGGCAAGAGACCCAGTACTTC
.,TRBJ1-6,TRBV25-1,.,CASSESGISPLHF,TGTGCCAGCAGTGAGAGCGGGATTTCACCCCTCCACTTT
TRBD1,TRBJ2-3,TRBV9,.,CASSARGQGGTDTQYF,TGTGCCAGCAGCGCCAGGGGACAGGGGGGCACAGATACGCAGTATTTT
.,TRBJ2-3,TRBV15,.,CATSRDEGRGLGTDTQYF,TGTGCCACCAGCAGAGATGAGGGGCGGGGTCTTGGCACAGATACGCAGTATTTT
TRBD1,TRBJ2-7,TRBV7-9,.,CASSHVGQGNLEQYF,TGTGCCAGCTCTCATGTGGGACAGGGGAATCTAGAGCAGTACTTC
TRBD1,TRBJ2-5,TRBV4-2,.,CASSPDRDPKETQYF,TGTGCCAGCAGCCCGGACAGGGACCCTAAAGAGACCCAGTACTTC
.,TRBJ1-2,TRBV5-1,.,CASSLLGVDYGYTF,TGCGCCAGCAGCTTGTTAGGAGTGGACTATGGCTACACCTTC
.,TRBJ1-2,TRBV12-3/TRBV12-4,.,CASSSQYTGYTF,TGTGCCAGCAGTTCCCAGTATACTGGCTACACCTTC
TRBD1,TRBJ1-2,TRBV7-2,.,CASSVRTGGDYGYTF,TGTGCCAGCAGCGTACGGACAGGGGGCGACTATGGCTACACCTTC
TRBD2,TRBJ2-3,TRBV3-1/TRBV3-2,.,CASSESGRPADTQYF,TGTGCCAGCAGCGAAAGCGGGAGGCCGGCAGATACGCAGTATTTT
.,TRBJ1-4,TRBV18,once,CASSPVTSDEKLFF,TGTGCCAGCTCACCGGTGACTTCCGACGAAAAACTGTTTTTT
.,TRBJ1-4,TRBV7-9,.,CASSSSGELFF,TGTGCCAGCAGCTCATCCGGGGAACTGTTTTTT
.,TRBJ2-4,TRBV24-1,.,CATSDSLKNKNIQYF,TGTGCCACCAGTGATTCTCTAAAGAACAAAAACATTCAGTACTTC
.,TRBJ1-1,TRBV4-1,.,CASSSRTERSTEAFF,TGCGCCAGCAGCTCCAGGACAGAACGAAGCACTGAAGCTTTCTTT
.,TRBJ2-1,TRBV11-2,.,CASSLEPSDYNEQFF,TGTGCCAGCAGCTTAGAGCCTAGCGATTACAATGAGCAGTTCTTC
TRBD1,TRBJ2-5,TRBV28,.,CASSFPRTGRETQYF,TGTGCCAGCAGTTTTCCACGGACAGGGCGTGAGACCCAGTACTTC
.,TRBJ1-6,TRBV10-2,.,CATKDSLYGNSPLHF,TGCGCCACCAAGGACAGTTTGTACGGTAATTCACCCCTCCACTTT
.,TRBJ1-5,TRBV19,once,CASSPVGGRFNQPQHF,TGTGCCAGTAGTCCGGTCGGGGGGCGATTCAATCAGCCCCAGCATTTT
.,TRBJ2-7,TRBV27,.,CASSYLNRPSYEQYF,TGTGCCAGCAGTTATCTGAACAGGCCGAGTTACGAGCAGTACTTC
.,TRBJ1-2,TRBV2,.,CASSDGNYGYTF,TGTGCCAGCAGTGACGGGAACTATGGCTACACCTTC
.,TRBJ1-6,TRBV11-2,.,CASSLGADYNSPLHF,TGTGCCAGCAGCTTAGGGGCAGACTATAATTCACCCCTCCACTTT
TRBD2,TRBJ2-1,TRBV5-1,.,CASSLGTSGRVEQFF,TGCGCCAGCAGCCTCGGGACTAGCGGGAGGGTTGAGCAGTTCTTC
TRBD1,TRBJ1-4,TRBV25-1,.,CASSEPDRGTATNEKLFF,TGTGCCAGCAGTGAGCCCGACAGGGGAACGGCGACTAATGAAAAACTGTTTTTT